The 22 T cell receptor beta chains reported below all come from one sample, sequenced in a study of beta chain features in type 1 diabetes. TCRB transcripts that were expressed got sequenced, as all of the isolated RNA had been reverse transcribed. Clones were sequenced by immunoSEQ multiplex PCR, and TCRdb holds only the in-frame ones, with some missing. This sample has about 150,000 clones, with 11% found just once. Sequencing input: central memory CD4+ T cells from blood. Receptors originate from a young man in good health.

The chain has TRBV7-2 and TRBJ2-3; D not resolved. Germline V gene data show CDR1 as SGHTA and CDR2 as FQGNSA. CDR3 size: 16 residues. Deletions cut 1 base from V and 0 bases from J, with 11 bases between. CDR3 DNA sequence: TGTGCCAGCAGCTTAGTTGTGTTGGGGAGCACAGATACGCAGTATTTT. This translates into CASSLVVLGSTDTQYF. Looking up the rest from reference TRBV7-2 and TRBJ2-3 gives the full variable domain: GAGVSQSPSNKVTEKGKDVELRCDPISGHTALYWYRQSLGQGLEFLIYFQGNSAPDKSGLPSDRFSAERTGGSVSTLTIQRTQQEDSAVYLCASSLVVLGSTDTQYFGPGTRLTVL.

This chain links TRBV4-3 with TRBJ2-2, with 9 bases identical to TRBD2. Per germline, CDR1 LGHNA and CDR2 YSLEER. The CDR3 runs to 16 residues. V dropped 1 base and J dropped 6; count of bases not matched to a gene: 6. CDR3 protein: CASSQAKAGGPGELFF. DNA for the CDR3: TGCGCCAGCAGCCAAGCCAAGGCGGGAGGGCCCGGGGAGCTGTTTTTT.

This clone appeared a few times. The chain couples TRBV30 to TRBJ1-2, with TRBD1 identical over 7 bases. The J segment lost 8 bases and the V segment lost 3 bases, leaving 3 bases of the junction unmatched. This CDR3 spans 11 amino acids. Germline V gene sequence: CDR1 GTSNPN, CDR2 SVGIG (reference sequence). CDR3 coding DNA: TGTGCCTGGAGACAGGGGATGGGCTACACCTTC. It encodes CAWRQGMGYTF.

The chain links TRBV15 to TRBJ1-5; a weak D match, TRBD1 (5 bases). There are 15 residues in the CDR3. V was trimmed by 3 bases and J by 4 bases, leaving 13 bases between them. The V gene's germline CDR1 is LNHNV and CDR2 YYDKDF (reference sequence). The CDR3 sequence is CATSSRVLRNQPQHF. CDR3 DNA: TGTGCCACCAGCAGCAGGGTTTTAAGGAATCAGCCCCAGCATTTT. The variable domain in full, with the rest retrieved from reference TRBV15 and TRBJ1-5, is DAMVIQNPRYQVTQFGKPVTLSCSQTLNHNVMYWYQQKSSQAPKLLFHYYDKDFNNEADTPDNFQSRRPNTSFCFLDIRSPGLGDTAMYLCATSSRVLRNQPQHFGDGTRLSIL.

This rearrangement joins TRBV11-2 to TRBJ2-3, with unresolved D. From germline, CDR1 is SGHAT and CDR2 FQNNGV. This CDR3 region has 13 residues. Trimming removed 5 bases from V and 2 bases from J, with 8 bases in between. CDR3 bases: TGTGCCAGCAGCCTGGACCCCACAGATACGCAGTATTTT. Its translation is CASSLDPTDTQYF.

This clone was detected a few times. The chain carries TRBV7-2 and TRBJ2-1, with 14 bases fitting TRBD2. The junction had 6 bases not matched to a gene; V was cut back by 5 bases and J by 6 bases. Germline CDR1 reads SGHTA; CDR2 reads FQGNSA. The CDR3 has 16 residues. The CDR3 spells CASSPPGLAGGNEQFF. The CDR3 DNA follows: TGTGCCAGCAGCCCTCCCGGACTAGCGGGGGGCAATGAGCAGTTCTTC.

V usage is TRBV4-3 and J usage is TRBJ2-7; the D is unclear. Between the trimmed V and J ends, which lost 3 bases and 3 bases, there was a span of 9 bases. Germline CDR1 and CDR2: LGHNA and YSLEER. The length of the CDR3 is 13 residues. In DNA form, the CDR3 reads TGCGCCAGCAGCCAGAGGAAGGGCTACGAGCAGTACTTC. Its translation: CASSQRKGYEQYF.

This clone was counted a few times. V gene TRBV7-2 combines with J gene TRBJ2-1; TRBD2 matches 11 bases. The CDR3 length is 16 residues. CDR1 and CDR2 from the germline V gene are SGHTA and FQGNSA. V was pared by 0 bases and J by 7 bases, with 5 bases of the junction left unmatched. The CDR3 DNA reads as TGTGCCAGCAGCTTAGCGCAACTAGCGGGAGTTAATGAGCAGTTCTTC. Encoded protein: CASSLAQLAGVNEQFF.

In its sample, this clone was seen a few times. One end of the junction varies from germline; a read error may be responsible. The rearrangement uses TRBV7-9 and TRBJ2-3; D is uncertain. Germline V gene lookup returns CDR1 SEHNR and CDR2 FQNEAQ (reference sequence). The CDR3 covers 13 residues. This chain's CDR3 is CASSKGGTQILHF. The CDR3 DNA follows: TGTGCCAGCAGCAAAGGCGGAACGCAGATATTACATTTT.

This chain links TRBV7-3 with TRBJ2-6; a possible D gene is TRBD2 (6 bases). V gave up 5 bases and J gave up 4 bases, with 18 bases separating them. Germline V gene lookup returns CDR1 SGHTA and CDR2 FQGTGA. The CDR3 has 17 residues. CDR3 nucleotides: TGTGCCAGCAGCCCCTTCGGGGGTGGGCCCGGGGCCAACGTCCTGACTTTC. It encodes CASSPFGGGPGANVLTF.

The CDR3 region is CASSATKSVAGIHDTQYF. The CDR3, as DNA: TGTGCCAGCAGCGCGACTAAGTCAGTTGCGGGTATTCACGATACGCAGTATTTT. V is TRBV5-4 and J is TRBJ2-3, with a weak D call TRBD2 (5 bases). Germline V gene data show CDR1 as SGHNT and CDR2 as YYREEE (reference sequence). With 4 bases removed from V and 6 bases from J, the gap between germline ends came to 27 bases. The CDR3 is made up of 18 amino acids. The full variable domain, its missing parts supplied by reference TRBV5-4 and TRBJ2-3, is ETGVTQSPTHLIKTRGQQVTLRCSSQSGHNTVSWYQQALGQGPQFIFQYYREEENGRGNFPPRFSGLQFPNYSSELNVNALELDDSALYLCASSATKSVAGIHDTQYFGPGTRLTVL.

The genes are TRBV2 and TRBJ2-3; D could derive from TRBD1 or TRBD2 (6 bases each). From germline, CDR1 is SNHLY and CDR2 FYNNEI. Between the trimmed V and J ends, which lost 4 bases and 3 bases, there was a span of 14 bases. This CDR3 comprises 15 residues. Here the CDR3 reads CASSGATGRTDTQYF. CDR3 in DNA: TGTGCCAGCAGTGGGGCAACAGGGAGGACAGATACGCAGTATTTT.

This clone was observed a few times. The gene calls are TRBV7-2 and TRBJ1-4; the D is unclear. With 3 bases removed from V and 8 bases from J, the gap between germline ends came to 10 bases. The CDR3 has 13 residues. Germline CDR1 SGHTA, CDR2 FQGNSA. The CDR3 coding sequence is TGTGCCAGCAGCTTGGGTTTTTGGGAAAAACTGTTTTTT. This codes for CASSLGFWEKLFF.

The chain carries TRBV28 and TRBJ2-5; D gene ambiguous. Trimming took off 1 base at V and 3 bases at J, with 3 bases between the two ends. The CDR3 spans 12 residues. Germline V gives CDR1 MDHEN, CDR2 SYDVKM. Written as DNA, the CDR3 is TGTGCCAGCAGTTTATTGGAAGAGACCCAGTACTTC. Protein product: CASSLLEETQYF.

This clone was seen a few times. Other DNA variants within this sample encode the same CDR3. This sequence joins TRBV4-3 and TRBJ1-1; 8 bases are shared with TRBD1. CDR1 is LGHNA and CDR2 is YSLEER in the germline V gene. The CDR3 has 15 amino acids. V trimming: 1 base; J trimming: 0 bases; junction bases outside the gene matches: 1. Written as DNA, the CDR3 is TGCGCCAGCAGCCAAGGGACAGGGATGAACACTGAAGCTTTCTTT. Its protein product is CASSQGTGMNTEAFF.

This chain uses TRBV20-1 with TRBJ2-7; D gene ambiguous. Trimming took off 3 bases at V and 2 bases at J, with 5 bases between the two ends. Germline CDR1 DFQATT, CDR2 SNEGSKA (reference sequence). The CDR3 spans 11 residues. CDR3 DNA sequence: TGCAGTGCTAGCCAGCCCTACGAGCAGTACTTC. Translated, it gives CSASQPYEQYF.

CDR3: CASSSTPPGQGYNEQFF. DNA of the CDR3: TGCGCCAGCAGCTCGACCCCTCCGGGACAGGGGTACAATGAGCAGTTCTTC. The chain carries TRBV5-1 and TRBJ2-1, with TRBD1 identical over 10 bases. The CDR3 has 17 amino acids. J gave up 4 bases and V 3 bases, and 10 bases lay outside the gene matches. Germline CDR1 and CDR2: SGHRS and YFSETQ.

The table lists this clone with a few counts. The CDR3 spells CASSSRGGGLNTEAFF. In DNA form, the CDR3 reads TGTGCCAGCTCATCACGAGGGGGCGGTCTGAACACTGAAGCTTTCTTT. The chain carries TRBV18 and TRBJ1-1; 7 bases map to TRBD1. V was pared by 5 bases and J by 0 bases, with 9 bases of the junction left unmatched. The CDR3 is 16 residues long. Looked up from germline, CDR1 is KGHSH and CDR2 is LQKENI.

Regarding this clone: Mismatch with germline at one junction end may stem from a read error. This rearrangement joins TRBV29-1 to TRBJ2-2; D remains unclear. From germline, CDR1 is SQVTM and CDR2 ANQGSEA. The CDR3 is 11 residues long. The CDR3 here is CSGETVGELFF. The CDR3 region has the DNA TGCAGCGGTGAAACGGTTGGGGAGCTGTTTTTT.

The chain joins TRBV4-2 to TRBJ1-2; 7 nucleotides agree with TRBD1. The CDR3 has 15 amino acids. Losses at the gene ends were 3 bases for V and 3 bases for J; bases not matched to a gene: 7. Germline V lookup: CDR1 LGHNA, CDR2 YNFKEQ. CDR3 amino acids: CASSHGGTGDYGYTF. The CDR3 nucleotides are TGTGCCAGCAGCCATGGTGGCACAGGGGACTATGGCTACACCTTC.

This sequence joins TRBV9 and TRBJ2-1; weak D call: TRBD1 (5 bases). The V and J ends lost 4 bases and 7 bases respectively, with 18 bases between them. From germline, CDR1 is SGDLS and CDR2 YYNGEE. The CDR3 totals 15 residues. Here the CDR3 reads CASSPLGDRRNEQFF. DNA of the CDR3: TGTGCCAGCAGCCCCCTAGGGGATCGTAGGAATGAGCAGTTCTTC.

The rearrangement joins TRBV7-2 to TRBJ2-7, with 7 bases fitting TRBD1. CDR1 is SGHTA and CDR2 is FQGNSA in the germline V gene. V lost 5 bases and J lost 5; bases outside the gene matches: 6. This CDR3 contains 13 residues. The CDR3: CASSRTGAHEQYF. The CDR3 DNA reads as TGTGCCAGCAGCCGTACAGGGGCCCACGAGCAGTACTTC.